These T cell receptor beta chains were read from a single sample in a study of shared clonotypes between healthy human individuals. TCRdb keeps only in-frame clones here, not all; method: immunoSEQ multiplex PCR. This table holds 2 million to 3 million clones, 80% to 95% found once. Sequencing was carried out using naive CD4+ T cells from PBMCs. These TCRs come from a man younger than 35 in good health. Some clones in this sample may be carry-over from other donors' samples. Each CDR3 is given with its conserved first and last residue. Each record gives: V gene, J gene, CDR3 protein.

V gene: TRBV5-1; J gene: TRBJ2-3; CDR3 protein: CASSLGLYGTDTQYF
V gene: TRBV30; J gene: TRBJ2-1; CDR3 protein: CAWSRNSVEQFF
V gene: TRBV27; J gene: TRBJ2-7; CDR3 protein: CASSLRAPLAGAYEQYF
V gene: TRBV6-6; J gene: TRBJ1-3; CDR3 protein: CASSYSGGYSGNTIYF
V gene: TRBV9; J gene: TRBJ2-6; CDR3 protein: CASSVALAGLAGANVLTF
V gene: TRBV10-3; J gene: TRBJ2-7; CDR3 protein: CAIRGTDSYEQYF
V gene: TRBV12-5; J gene: TRBJ2-2; CDR3 protein: CASGSLVTGELFF
V gene: TRBV18; J gene: TRBJ2-7; CDR3 protein: CASSPTVVRGVYGAYEQYF
V gene: TRBV4-1; J gene: TRBJ2-3; CDR3 protein: CASSQELTSGGGHTDTQYF
V gene: TRBV28; J gene: TRBJ2-7; CDR3 protein: CASTFGQVSSYEQYF
V gene: TRBV5-1; J gene: TRBJ2-7; CDR3 protein: CASSSGLTYEQYF
V gene: TRBV19; J gene: TRBJ2-1; CDR3 protein: CASSIAKRKRSWNEQFF
V gene: TRBV6-6; J gene: TRBJ1-4; CDR3 protein: CASSQTRGNEKLFF
V gene: TRBV5-1; J gene: TRBJ2-5; CDR3 protein: CASSLLGGMETQYF
V gene: TRBV6-1; J gene: TRBJ2-7; CDR3 protein: CASSEEVGFYYEQYF
V gene: TRBV27; J gene: TRBJ2-2; CDR3 protein: CASSLSLSSRELFF
V gene: TRBV6-1; J gene: TRBJ1-5; CDR3 protein: CASSEDYTRPNQPQHF
V gene: TRBV5-5; J gene: TRBJ2-7; CDR3 protein: CASRLAGGTEQYF
V gene: TRBV14; J gene: TRBJ1-1; CDR3 protein: CASSPWGGGMNTEAFF
V gene: TRBV6-4; J gene: TRBJ2-3; CDR3 protein: CASSQSSGRDTQYF
V gene: TRBV7-9; J gene: TRBJ2-6; CDR3 protein: CASSFNSGANVLTF
V gene: TRBV5-6; J gene: TRBJ2-7; CDR3 protein: CASSLFTAGENYEQYF
V gene: TRBV6-5; J gene: TRBJ1-2; CDR3 protein: CASSYTGTLLNYGYTF
V gene: TRBV13; J gene: TRBJ2-7; CDR3 protein: CASSSPTGKGLGKGEQYF